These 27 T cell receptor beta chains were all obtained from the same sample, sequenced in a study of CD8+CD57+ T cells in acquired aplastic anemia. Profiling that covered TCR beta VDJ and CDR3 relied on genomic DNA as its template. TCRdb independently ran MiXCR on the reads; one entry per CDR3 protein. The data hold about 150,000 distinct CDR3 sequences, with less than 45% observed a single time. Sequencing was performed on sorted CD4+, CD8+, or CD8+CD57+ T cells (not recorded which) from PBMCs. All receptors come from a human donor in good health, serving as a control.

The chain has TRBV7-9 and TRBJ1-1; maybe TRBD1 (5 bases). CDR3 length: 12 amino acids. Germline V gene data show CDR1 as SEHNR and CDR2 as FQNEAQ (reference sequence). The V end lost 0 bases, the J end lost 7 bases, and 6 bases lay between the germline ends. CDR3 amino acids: CASSLATVEAFF. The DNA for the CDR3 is TGTGCCAGCAGCTTAGCGACAGTTGAAGCTTTCTTT.

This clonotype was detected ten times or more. The CDR3 protein is CASSLVTGTPLHF. The CDR3 DNA reads as TGTGCCAGCAGCTTGGTAACAGGGACGCCCCTCCACTTT. The rearrangement links TRBV5-5 to TRBJ1-6; D possibly corresponds to TRBD1 (6 bases). V lost 0 bases to trimming and J lost 13 bases, with 11 bases between them. The CDR3 runs 13 residues. The germline V gene encodes CDR1 SGHKS and CDR2 YYEKEE (reference sequence).

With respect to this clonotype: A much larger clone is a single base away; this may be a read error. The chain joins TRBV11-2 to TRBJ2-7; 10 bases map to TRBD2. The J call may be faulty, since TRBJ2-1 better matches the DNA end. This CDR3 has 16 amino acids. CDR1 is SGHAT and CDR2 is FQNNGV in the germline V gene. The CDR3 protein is CASSLEASGGSNEQFF. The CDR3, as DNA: TGTGCCAGCAGCTTAGAGGCTAGCGGGGGCTCCAATGAGCAGTTCTTC.

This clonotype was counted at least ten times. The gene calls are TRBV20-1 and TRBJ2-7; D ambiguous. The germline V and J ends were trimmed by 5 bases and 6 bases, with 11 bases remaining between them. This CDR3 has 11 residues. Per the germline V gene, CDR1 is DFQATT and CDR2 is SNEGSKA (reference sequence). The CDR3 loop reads CSAELRTEQYF. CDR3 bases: TGCAGTGCTGAGCTTAGAACCGAGCAGTACTTC.

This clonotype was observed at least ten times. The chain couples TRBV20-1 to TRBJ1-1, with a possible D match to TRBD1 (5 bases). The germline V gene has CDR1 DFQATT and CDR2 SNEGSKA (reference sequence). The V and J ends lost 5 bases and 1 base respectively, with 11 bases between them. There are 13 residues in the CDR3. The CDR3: CSAGDAKNTEAFF. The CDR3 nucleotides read TGCAGTGCTGGGGACGCGAAGAACACTGAAGCTTTCTTT.

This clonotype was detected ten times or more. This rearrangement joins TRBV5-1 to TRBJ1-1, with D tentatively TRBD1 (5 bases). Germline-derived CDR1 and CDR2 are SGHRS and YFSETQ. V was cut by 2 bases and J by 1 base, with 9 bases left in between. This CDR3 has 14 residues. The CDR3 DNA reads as TGCGCCAGCAGCTTTGGGGGTTCGAACACTGAAGCTTTCTTT. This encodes CASSFGGSNTEAFF.

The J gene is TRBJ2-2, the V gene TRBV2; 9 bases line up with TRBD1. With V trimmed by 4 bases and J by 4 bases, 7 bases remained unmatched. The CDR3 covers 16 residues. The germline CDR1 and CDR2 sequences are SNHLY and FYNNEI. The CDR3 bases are TGTGCCAGCAGTGCGAACAGGGGGCGCAGCACCGGGGAGCTGTTTTTT. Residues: CASSANRGRSTGELFF.

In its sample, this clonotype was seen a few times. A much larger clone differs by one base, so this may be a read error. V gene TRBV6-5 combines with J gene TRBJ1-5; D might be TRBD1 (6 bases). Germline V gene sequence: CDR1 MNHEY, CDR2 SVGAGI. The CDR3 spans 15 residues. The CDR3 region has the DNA TGTGCCCGCAGTTACAGGGCGAATAGCAATCAGCCCCAGCATTTT. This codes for CARSYRANSNQPQHF.

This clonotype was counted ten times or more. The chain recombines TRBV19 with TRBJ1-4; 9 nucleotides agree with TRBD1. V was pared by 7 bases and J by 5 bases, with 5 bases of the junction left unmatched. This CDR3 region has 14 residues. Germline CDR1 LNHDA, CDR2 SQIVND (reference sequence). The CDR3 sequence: CASNPTGGNEKLFF. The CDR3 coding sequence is TGTGCCAGTAACCCGACAGGGGGGAATGAAAAACTGTTTTTT.

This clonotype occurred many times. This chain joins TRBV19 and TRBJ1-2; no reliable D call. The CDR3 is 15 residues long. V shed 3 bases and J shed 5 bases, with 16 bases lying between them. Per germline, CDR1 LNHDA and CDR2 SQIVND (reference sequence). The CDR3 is CASSMRGSFQYGYTF. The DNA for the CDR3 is TGTGCCAGTAGTATGAGAGGTTCATTTCAGTATGGCTACACCTTC.

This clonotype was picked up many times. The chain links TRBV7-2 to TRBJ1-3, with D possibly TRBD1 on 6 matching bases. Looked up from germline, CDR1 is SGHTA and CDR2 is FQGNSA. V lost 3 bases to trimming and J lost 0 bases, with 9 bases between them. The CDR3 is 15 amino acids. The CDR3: CASSFVGGSGNTIYF. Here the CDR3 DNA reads TGTGCCAGCAGCTTTGTAGGGGGCTCTGGAAACACCATATATTTT.

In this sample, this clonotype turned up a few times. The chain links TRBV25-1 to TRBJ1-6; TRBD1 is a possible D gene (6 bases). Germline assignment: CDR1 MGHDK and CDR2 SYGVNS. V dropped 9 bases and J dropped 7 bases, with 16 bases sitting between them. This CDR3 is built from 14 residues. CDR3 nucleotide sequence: TGTGCCAGGAGAAGGAGGGGGAGAAATTCACCCCTCCACTTT. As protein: CARRRRGRNSPLHF.

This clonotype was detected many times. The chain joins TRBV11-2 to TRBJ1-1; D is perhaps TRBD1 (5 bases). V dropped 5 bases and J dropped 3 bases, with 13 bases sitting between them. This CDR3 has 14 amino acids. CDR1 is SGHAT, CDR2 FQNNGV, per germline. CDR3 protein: CASSAQGRDTEAFF. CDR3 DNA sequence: TGTGCCAGCAGCGCGCAGGGACGGGACACTGAAGCTTTCTTT.

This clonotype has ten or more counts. The DNA for the CDR3 is TGTGCCAGCAGCTTAGTAGTAGGCCAGGTGGTGAGCTATGGCTACACCTTC. Its protein product is CASSLVVGQVVSYGYTF. The gene calls are TRBV7-2 and TRBJ1-2, with unresolved D. With 1 base removed from V and 4 bases from J, the gap between germline ends came to 19 bases. This CDR3 is built from 17 residues. The germline CDR1 and CDR2 sequences are SGHTA and FQGNSA.

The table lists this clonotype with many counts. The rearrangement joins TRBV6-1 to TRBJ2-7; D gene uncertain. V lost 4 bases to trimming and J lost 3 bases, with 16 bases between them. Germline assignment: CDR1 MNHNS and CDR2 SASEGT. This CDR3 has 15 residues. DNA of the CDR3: TGTGCCAGCAGTGCCAATTGGGCGGATAACTACGAGCAGTACTTC. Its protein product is CASSANWADNYEQYF.

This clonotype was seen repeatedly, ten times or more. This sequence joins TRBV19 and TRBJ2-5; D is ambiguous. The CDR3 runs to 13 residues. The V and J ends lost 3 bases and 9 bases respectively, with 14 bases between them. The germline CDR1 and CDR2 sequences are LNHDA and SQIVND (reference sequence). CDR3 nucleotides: TGTGCCAGTAGTATTACAGCACAACAGCCCCAGTACTTC. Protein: CASSITAQQPQYF.

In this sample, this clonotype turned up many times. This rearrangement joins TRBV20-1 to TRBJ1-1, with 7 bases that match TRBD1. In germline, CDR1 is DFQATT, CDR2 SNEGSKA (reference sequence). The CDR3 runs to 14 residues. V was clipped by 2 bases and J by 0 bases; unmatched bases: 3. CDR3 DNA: TGCAGTGCTAGAACAGGGGCCATGAACACTGAAGCTTTCTTT. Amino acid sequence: CSARTGAMNTEAFF.

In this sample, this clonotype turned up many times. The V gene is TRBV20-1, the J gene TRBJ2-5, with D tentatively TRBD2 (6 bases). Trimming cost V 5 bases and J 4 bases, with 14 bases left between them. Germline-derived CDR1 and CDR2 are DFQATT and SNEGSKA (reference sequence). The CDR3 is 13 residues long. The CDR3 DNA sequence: TGCAGTGCTGGGAGGACCGTTGGAGAGACCCAGTACTTC. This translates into CSAGRTVGETQYF.

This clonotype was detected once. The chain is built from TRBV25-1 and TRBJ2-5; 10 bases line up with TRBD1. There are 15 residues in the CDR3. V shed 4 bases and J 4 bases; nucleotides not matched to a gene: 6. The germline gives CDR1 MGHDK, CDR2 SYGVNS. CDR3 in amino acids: CASSATGGAGETQYF. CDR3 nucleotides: TGTGCCAGCAGTGCGACAGGGGGCGCGGGAGAGACCCAGTACTTC.

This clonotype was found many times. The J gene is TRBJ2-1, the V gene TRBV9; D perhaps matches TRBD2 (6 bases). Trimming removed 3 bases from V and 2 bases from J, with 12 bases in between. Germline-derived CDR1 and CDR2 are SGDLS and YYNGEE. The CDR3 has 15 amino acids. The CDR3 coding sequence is TGTGCCAGCAGCGGAGGAGGGGCGGCCTACAATGAGCAGTTCTTC. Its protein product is CASSGGGAAYNEQFF.

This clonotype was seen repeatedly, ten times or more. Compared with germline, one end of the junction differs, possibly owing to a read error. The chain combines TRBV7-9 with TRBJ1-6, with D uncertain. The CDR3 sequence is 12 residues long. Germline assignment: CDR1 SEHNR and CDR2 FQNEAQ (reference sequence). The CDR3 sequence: CASNVNNPPLHF. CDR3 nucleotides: TGTGCCAGCAACGTTAATAATCCACCCCTCCACTTT.

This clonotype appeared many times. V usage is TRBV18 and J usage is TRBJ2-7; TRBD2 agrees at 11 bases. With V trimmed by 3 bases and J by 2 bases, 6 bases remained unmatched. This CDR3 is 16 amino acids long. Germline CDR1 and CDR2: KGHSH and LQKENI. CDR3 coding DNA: TGTGCCAGCTCACCGTGGGCGGGACTAGCGGCCTACGAGCAGTACTTC. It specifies CASSPWAGLAAYEQYF.

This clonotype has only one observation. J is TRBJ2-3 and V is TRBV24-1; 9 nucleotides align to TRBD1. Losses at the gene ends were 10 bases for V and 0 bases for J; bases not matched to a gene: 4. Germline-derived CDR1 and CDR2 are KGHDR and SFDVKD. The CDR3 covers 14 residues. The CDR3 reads CATGGQGSTDTQYF. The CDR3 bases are TGTGCCACGGGGGGACAGGGAAGCACAGATACGCAGTATTTT.

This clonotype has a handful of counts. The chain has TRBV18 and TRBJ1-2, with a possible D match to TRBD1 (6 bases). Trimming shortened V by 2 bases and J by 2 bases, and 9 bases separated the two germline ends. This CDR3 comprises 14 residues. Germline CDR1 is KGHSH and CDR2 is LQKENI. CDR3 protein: CASSPVDSNYGYTF. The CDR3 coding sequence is TGTGCCAGCTCACCAGTGGACAGCAACTATGGCTACACCTTC.

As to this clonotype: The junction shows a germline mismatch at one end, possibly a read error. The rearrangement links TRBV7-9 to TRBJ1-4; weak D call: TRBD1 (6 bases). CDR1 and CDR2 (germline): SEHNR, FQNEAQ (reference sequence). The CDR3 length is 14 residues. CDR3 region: CSSSPPGAGEKLFF. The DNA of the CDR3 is TGTTCCAGCAGCCCACCAGGGGCGGGGGAAAAACTGTTTTTT.

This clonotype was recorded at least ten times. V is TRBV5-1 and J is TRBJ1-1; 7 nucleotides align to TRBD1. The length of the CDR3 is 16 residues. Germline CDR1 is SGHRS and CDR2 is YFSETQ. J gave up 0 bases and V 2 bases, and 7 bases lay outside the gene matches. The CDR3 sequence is CASSLGTGAMNTEAFF. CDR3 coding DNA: TGCGCCAGCAGCTTAGGAACAGGGGCGATGAACACTGAAGCTTTCTTT. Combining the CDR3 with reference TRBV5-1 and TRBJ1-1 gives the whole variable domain KAGVTQTPRYLIKTRGQQVTLSCSPISGHRSVSWYQQTPGQGLQFLFEYFSETQRNKGNFPGRFSGRQFSNSRSEMNVSTLELGDSALYLCASSLGTGAMNTEAFFGQGTRLTVV.

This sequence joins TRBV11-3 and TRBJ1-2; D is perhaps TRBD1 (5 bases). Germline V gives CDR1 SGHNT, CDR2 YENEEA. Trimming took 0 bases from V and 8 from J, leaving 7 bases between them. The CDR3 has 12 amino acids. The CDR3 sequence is CASSLDQGGYTF. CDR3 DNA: TGTGCCAGCAGCTTAGATCAGGGCGGCTACACCTTC.